Shown below are 27 T cell receptor beta chains from a single sample sequenced in a study of cytomegalovirus exposure and HLA in healthy donors (dated 2017 in TCRdb). Libraries were made using the immunoSEQ multiplex PCR assay. Sourced from immuneACCESS, this table was stored by TCRdb with only in-frame sequences that have V and J called. A share of the clones is absent; for the studies checked, an unresolved V gene accounts for under half, and the remainder has no known explanation. The sample profile shows roughly 68,000 clones; around 89% of them were found once. The ten largest clonotypes hold around 1.5% of the sample. Sequenced input: PBMCs. The receptors were gathered from a woman aged 18-29 years in good health and CMV-seronegative.

V and J are TRBV19 and TRBJ2-4, with 12 positions matching TRBD2. CDR1 and CDR2 (germline): LNHDA, SQIVND (reference sequence). The CDR3 is 15 residues long. V shed 4 bases, J shed 3 bases, and the junction held 1 base outside the gene matches. The CDR3 spells CASSTGLAGKNIQYF. The CDR3, as DNA: TGTGCCAGTAGTACGGGACTAGCGGGCAAAAACATTCAGTACTTC.

This chain links TRBV5-4 with TRBJ2-1; 9 nucleotides agree with TRBD2. V lost 0 bases to trimming and J lost 8 bases; unmatched junction nucleotides: 6. Germline values: CDR1 SGHNT, CDR2 YYREEE (reference sequence). The CDR3 runs to 15 residues. Written as DNA, the CDR3 is TGTGCCAGCAGCTTGGATCTAGCGGGAACGGATGAGCAGTTCTTC. Translated, it gives CASSLDLAGTDEQFF.

This clone showed up just a few times. The chain has TRBV4-3 and TRBJ1-3; D remains unclear. The CDR3 spans 12 residues. The V end was cut by 1 base, the J end by 4 bases, with 2 bases between. Looked up from germline, CDR1 is LGHNA and CDR2 is YSLEER. The CDR3 nucleotides are TGCGCCAGCAGCCAAGCGGGAAACACCATATATTTT. It specifies CASSQAGNTIYF.

V gene TRBV5-6 combines with J gene TRBJ2-1; TRBD2 aligns across 10 bases. The ends lost 4 bases at V and 0 bases at J; junction bases unmatched: 4. There are 16 residues in the CDR3. Germline V gives CDR1 SGHDT, CDR2 YYEEEE. CDR3 DNA: TGTGCCAGCAGCACTCCTAGCGGGAGCTCCTACAATGAGCAGTTCTTC. Protein: CASSTPSGSSYNEQFF. Using reference TRBV5-6 and TRBJ2-1 for the parts outside the CDR3, the full variable domain is DAGVTQSPTHLIKTRGQQVTLRCSPKSGHDTVSWYQQALGQGPQFIFQYYEEEERQRGNFPDRFSGHQFPNYSSELNVNALLLGDSALYLCASSTPSGSSYNEQFFGPGTRLTVL.

This clone has a single count. V is TRBV5-1 and J is TRBJ2-2; no clear D gene. V shed 1 base and J shed 4 bases, with 8 bases lying between them. Germline loops: CDR1 SGHRS, CDR2 YFSETQ. The CDR3 consists of 14 residues. CDR3 sequence reads: CASSLFTGTGELFF. The CDR3, as DNA: TGCGCCAGCAGCTTGTTCACCGGCACCGGGGAGCTGTTTTTT.

The V call is TRBV5-5, the J call TRBJ1-2; D perhaps matches TRBD1 (5 bases). V was cut by 4 bases and J by 2 bases, with 12 bases left in between. CDR3 length: 14 residues. The germline gives CDR1 SGHKS, CDR2 YYEKEE (reference sequence). CDR3 amino acids: CASSIRTKNYGYTF. The CDR3, as DNA: TGTGCCAGCAGCATACGGACAAAAAACTATGGCTACACCTTC.

The chain combines TRBV2 with TRBJ2-1; possibly TRBD2 for D (7 bases). This CDR3 is 15 amino acids long. The germline CDR1 and CDR2 sequences are SNHLY and FYNNEI. V was clipped by 4 bases and J by 4 bases, with 14 bases between them. The CDR3 reads CASSGGGGFYNEQFF. In DNA form, the CDR3 reads TGTGCCAGCAGTGGGGGGGGCGGGTTTTACAATGAGCAGTTCTTC.

The chain uses TRBV7-2 and TRBJ2-3, with 9 bases matching TRBD1. This CDR3 has 15 residues. CDR1 and CDR2 (germline): SGHTA, FQGNSA. V shed 3 bases and J 6 bases; nucleotides not matched to a gene: 7. CDR3 region: CASSFRTGGADTQYF. The CDR3 DNA is TGTGCCAGCAGCTTTCGTACAGGGGGCGCCGATACGCAGTATTTT.

The CDR3 spells CASSLYGVASNQPQHF. The CDR3 nucleotides are TGTGCCAGCAGTTTATACGGGGTGGCGAGCAATCAGCCCCAGCATTTT. The chain is built from TRBV28 and TRBJ1-5; D gene ambiguous. Germline assignment: CDR1 MDHEN and CDR2 SYDVKM. The CDR3 is 16 residues long. V shed 1 base and J shed 1 base, with 11 bases lying between them.

The V and J genes are TRBV29-1 and TRBJ1-3, with TRBD1 as a possible D gene (6 bases). Germline values: CDR1 SQVTM, CDR2 ANQGSEA. The CDR3 has 15 residues. V was shortened by 7 bases and J by 0 bases, with 16 bases between the two germline ends. CDR3 residues: CSAQTGSNSGNTIYF. The CDR3 region has the DNA TGCAGCGCCCAAACAGGGTCGAACTCTGGAAACACCATATATTTT.

This clone was seen a single time. The rearrangement uses TRBV5-1 and TRBJ2-3; the D gene is possibly TRBD2 (5 bases). Germline lookup yields CDR1 SGHRS and CDR2 YFSETQ. The ends were cut back, 2 bases at V and 1 base at J, with 17 bases in the middle. CDR3 size: 17 residues. CDR3 sequence (DNA): TGCGCCAGCAGCTTACTCGCGGGCGGGCTAGGCACAGATACGCAGTATTTT. Residues: CASSLLAGGLGTDTQYF. The whole variable domain, remainder taken from reference TRBV5-1 and TRBJ2-3, is KAGVTQTPRYLIKTRGQQVTLSCSPISGHRSVSWYQQTPGQGLQFLFEYFSETQRNKGNFPGRFSGRQFSNSRSEMNVSTLELGDSALYLCASSLLAGGLGTDTQYFGPGTRLTVL.

The V call is TRBV7-3, the J call TRBJ2-1; 8 nucleotides line up with TRBD2. The CDR3 totals 15 residues. Germline CDR1 reads SGHTA; CDR2 reads FQGTGA. Trimming took 4 bases from V and 1 from J; bases not matched to a gene: 3. The CDR3 loop reads CASSSGGLSYNEQFF. As DNA, the CDR3 is TGTGCCAGCAGCTCGGGGGGGCTATCCTACAATGAGCAGTTCTTC.

The chain recombines TRBV6-5 with TRBJ1-2, with a weak D call TRBD1 (6 bases). There are 13 residues in the CDR3. V was clipped by 6 bases and J by 2 bases, with 10 bases between them. CDR1 MNHEY and CDR2 SVGAGI come from the germline V gene. CDR3 sequence reads: CASRPDRNYGYTF. As DNA, the CDR3 is TGTGCCAGCAGACCCGACAGGAACTATGGCTACACCTTC.

This chain uses TRBV9 with TRBJ2-4; 7 bases are shared with TRBD1. The length of the CDR3 is 16 residues. J lost 3 bases, V lost 3 bases, and 9 bases had no gene match. CDR1 is SGDLS and CDR2 is YYNGEE in the germline V gene. The CDR3 coding sequence is TGTGCCAGCAGCGGGCATCAGGGGGAGAGCAAAAACATTCAGTACTTC. Its protein product is CASSGHQGESKNIQYF.

J is TRBJ2-1 and V is TRBV5-1; 8 bases map to TRBD2. The germline CDR1 and CDR2 sequences are SGHRS and YFSETQ. CDR3 length: 16 amino acids. Germline trimming cut 1 base from V and 4 bases from J; bases unmatched to any gene: 7. CDR3 protein: CASSLPLAGIYNEQFF. In DNA, the CDR3 is TGCGCCAGCAGCTTGCCGTTAGCGGGGATATACAATGAGCAGTTCTTC.

The chain couples TRBV30 to TRBJ2-5; 11 bases match TRBD1. From germline, CDR1 is GTSNPN and CDR2 SVGIG (reference sequence). The V segment lost 3 bases and the J segment 7 bases; nucleotides outside the gene matches: 7. The CDR3 totals 14 residues. CDR3 in amino acids: CAWRGQGARGTQYF. The CDR3 nucleotides are TGTGCCTGGAGAGGACAGGGGGCGCGAGGGACCCAGTACTTC.

The J gene is TRBJ2-3, the V gene TRBV23-1; no reliable D call. TRBV23-1 is designated an ORF whose function remains uncertain. The CDR3 loop spans 17 amino acids. Trimming removed 0 bases at V and 0 bases at J, with 13 bases between. CDR3 nucleotide sequence: TGCGCCAGCAGTCAATCAGAGGAGATTTCTAGCACAGATACGCAGTATTTT. It specifies CASSQSEEISSTDTQYF.

V gene TRBV7-9 combines with J gene TRBJ2-1; 10 bases fit TRBD2. Germline trimming cut 6 bases from V and 0 bases from J; bases unmatched to any gene: 2. The CDR3 totals 15 residues. From germline, CDR1 is SEHNR and CDR2 FQNEAQ (reference sequence). As DNA, the CDR3 is TGTGCCAGCAGAGCTAGCGGGAGCTCCTACAATGAGCAGTTCTTC. Amino acid sequence: CASRASGSSYNEQFF. The variable domain in full, completed from reference TRBV7-9 and TRBJ2-1, reads DTGVSQNPRHKITKRGQNVTFRCDPISEHNRLYWYRQTLGQGPEFLTYFQNEAQLEKSRLLSDRFSAERPKGSFSTLEIQRTEQGDSAMYLCASRASGSSYNEQFFGPGTRLTVL.

Here the CDR3 reads CASSVEGGYYEQYF. The CDR3 DNA follows: TGTGCCAGCAGCGTAGAGGGGGGGTACTACGAGCAGTACTTC. The chain has TRBV9 and TRBJ2-7; perhaps TRBD2 as D (7 bases). CDR1 and CDR2 (germline): SGDLS, YYNGEE. V was clipped by 0 bases and J by 3 bases, with 10 bases between them. The CDR3 length is 14 residues.

This rearrangement joins TRBV6-1 to TRBJ1-1; TRBD1 matches at 7 bases. The CDR3 is 15 residues long. Germline V gives CDR1 MNHNS, CDR2 SASEGT. V lost 4 bases and J lost 1; bases outside the gene matches: 6. The CDR3 DNA reads TGTGCCAGCAGTGGAACAGGGGACCCGAACACTGAAGCTTTCTTT. Translation gives CASSGTGDPNTEAFF.

This chain links TRBV10-3 with TRBJ2-7, with D perhaps matching TRBD2 (6 bases). CDR3 length: 16 amino acids. V was clipped by 5 bases and J by 2 bases, with 19 bases between them. Per germline, CDR1 ENHRY and CDR2 SYGVKD. CDR3 nucleotide sequence: TGTGCCATCAGTTCACGCCCCCGGGAGCCCCCCTACGAGCAGTACTTC. Residues: CAISSRPREPPYEQYF.

This rearrangement joins TRBV11-2 to TRBJ2-1; D not certain. V was pared by 1 base and J by 7 bases, with 14 bases between. Looked up from germline, CDR1 is SGHAT and CDR2 is FQNNGV. This CDR3 has 15 residues. The CDR3 DNA sequence: TGTGCCAGCAGCTTAGGAGGCGGCCCTTCGAATGAGCAGTTCTTC. Amino acids: CASSLGGGPSNEQFF.

The rearrangement links TRBV7-2 to TRBJ1-5, with D perhaps TRBD1 (5 bases). The CDR3 extends over 11 amino acids. The germline V and J ends were trimmed by 4 bases and 10 bases, with 8 bases remaining between them. The germline V gene encodes CDR1 SGHTA and CDR2 FQGNSA. CDR3 sequence reads: CASSSGHPQHF. In DNA, the CDR3 is TGTGCCAGCAGCTCCGGACACCCCCAGCATTTT. Full variable domain (rest looked up from reference TRBV7-2 and TRBJ1-5): GAGVSQSPSNKVTEKGKDVELRCDPISGHTALYWYRQSLGQGLEFLIYFQGNSAPDKSGLPSDRFSAERTGGSVSTLTIQRTQQEDSAVYLCASSSGHPQHFGDGTRLSIL.

V and J are TRBV7-9 and TRBJ1-4; no firm D call. The germline V gene has CDR1 SEHNR and CDR2 FQNEAQ (reference sequence). This CDR3 comprises 14 residues. V was clipped by 5 bases and J by 2 bases, with 9 bases between them. As DNA, the CDR3 is TGTGCCAGCAGCCCGGGTATGACTAATGAAAAACTGTTTTTT. Protein sequence: CASSPGMTNEKLFF.

The chain carries TRBV9 and TRBJ2-3; maybe TRBD2 (6 bases). The CDR3 is 15 residues long. Trimming stripped 0 bases from V and 0 bases from J, with 8 bases between. The germline gives CDR1 SGDLS, CDR2 YYNGEE. CDR3 sequence reads: CASSVVAASTDTQYF. CDR3 coding DNA: TGTGCCAGCAGCGTAGTAGCGGCTAGCACAGATACGCAGTATTTT.

CDR3 nucleotides: TGTGCCAGCAGCTTAGTATGGCAGGAAGCCTACGAGCAGTACTTC. It specifies CASSLVWQEAYEQYF. The rearrangement links TRBV7-9 to TRBJ2-7, with no clear D. Germline lookup yields CDR1 SEHNR and CDR2 FQNEAQ (reference sequence). This CDR3 is 15 amino acids long. Trimming cost V 1 base and J 2 bases, with 12 bases left between them.

The chain carries TRBV4-3 and TRBJ2-6, with unresolved D. The length of the CDR3 is 18 residues. CDR1 LGHNA and CDR2 YSLEER come from the germline V gene. The V end lost 2 bases, the J end lost 1 base, and 15 bases lay between the germline ends. The CDR3 here is CASSQFGLSASGANVLTF. The CDR3 bases are TGCGCCAGCAGCCAATTTGGCCTTTCTGCTTCTGGGGCCAACGTCCTGACTTTC.